A single T cell receptor (beta chain) is shown here with its context. Its binding antigen is unknown. Per-base qualities were not stored, and no clone one base away is much larger. Collaborating institutions collected whole blood in K2EDTA tubes following their own protocols. Collaborator samples were shipped for TCRbeta analysis as frozen whole blood, isolated PBMCs, or DNA extracted from either sample type. This entry comes from a study of blood T cell repertoires in COVID-19 (dated by TCRdb to 2020 to 2022). Some background on the complete study: Collaborator samples came from the United States, Italy and Spain and covered acute and convalescent phases of COVID-19. The material from the prospective study consisted of cDNA or gDNA derived from T cells, B-cell-depleted T cells, or PBMCs. The dataset comprised deeply sampled blood TCRbeta repertoires from subjects exposed to, actively infected with, or recovered from COVID-19. The repertoires were made available in a free public database intended to serve as a resource for research on the immune response to SARS-CoV-2. Samples were obtained from the ongoing ImmuneRACE study (first 160 participants) and from approximately 1,200 subjects provided by 6 global collaborators. Nearly every sample came with metadata listing a de-identified subject ID, COVID-19 status, age in years and sex. Where available, HLA class I and class II types were obtained from metadata supplied by the sample provider rather than from assay-based typing.

The junction carries 19 bases between V and J, which are trimmed by 4 bases and 1 base respectively. The CDR3 covers 17 residues, taking in both the cysteine and the phenylalanine. Of the read, only the CDR3 DNA is kept; its 51 bases are in frame from base 1. CDR1 and CDR2, per the germline V gene (reference sequence), are LNHDA and SQIVND. TCRbeta CDR3 regions were amplified from genomic DNA using the immunoSEQ Assay, a bias-controlled multiplex PCR. On the authors' methods: Within the assay, amplification of reference gene primers was used to estimate how many nucleated cells each sample contained. To quantify the absolute abundance of each unique TCRbeta CDR3 rearrangement, sequence reads were collapsed and filtered. Productive Simpson clonality was computed per sample as the square root of Simpson's diversity index over productive rearrangements. In its TCRdb copy, this immuneACCESS table keeps in-frame sequences only and misses some clones. Where compared with another copy, unresolved V genes explain less than half of these, and the others have no known cause. The V and J calls and the clone size are those of that table, but D and trimming were determined from the DNA. Counted in this sample were about 200,000 clones; over 70% of them appeared once. The top ten constitute around 25% of the sample.

Overall study results and their limits: The amount of clinical and demographic metadata varied by source and participant and was provided uncurated.

Specimen: peripheral blood. The sequence was collected from a man in his forties or fifties with acute or convalescent COVID-19. The rearrangement joined TRBV19 to TRBJ1-1; possibly the D gene is TRBD1, per 6 matching bases. CDR3 sequence: CASSRTKGGARNTEAFF. The DNA reads as follows: TGTGCCAGTAGTAGAACCAAGGGGGGGGCGAGGAACACTGAAGCTTTCTTT.